This T cell receptor (beta chain) comes out of a study of cytomegalovirus exposure and HLA in healthy donors. J lost 13 bases, V lost 2 bases, and 8 bases had no gene match. There are 14 residues in the CDR3. PCR was performed using 60 Vbeta and 13 Jbeta primers. This table comes from immunoSEQ multiplex PCR, and its TCRdb copy is limited to in-frame clones, with some not included. The table includes about 130,000 clones, 74% detected once. Study-wide findings and caveats: Reports indicated that the classifier achieved high specificity and sensitivity in diagnosing cytomegalovirus status. DRB1 had the most TCR associations and HLA-C the fewest, a later analysis found, with rates varying by HLA locus. The likely origin of a cluster of highly shared sequence variants was a sequencing artifact. Most TCR sequences were rare, but some public TCRs occurred in many donors.

Note on this clone: The antigen is undetermined.

This sequence originates from a young man in good health and CMV-seropositive. Material: PBMCs. This chain connects TRBV23-1 to TRBJ1-6, with 7 bases matching TRBD1. Being an ORF, TRBV23-1 has a function that is uncertain. The CDR3 protein is CASSQPRDSPPLHF. The CDR3 nucleotides read TGCGCCAGCAGTCAACCCCGGGACAGTCCGCCCCTCCACTTT.